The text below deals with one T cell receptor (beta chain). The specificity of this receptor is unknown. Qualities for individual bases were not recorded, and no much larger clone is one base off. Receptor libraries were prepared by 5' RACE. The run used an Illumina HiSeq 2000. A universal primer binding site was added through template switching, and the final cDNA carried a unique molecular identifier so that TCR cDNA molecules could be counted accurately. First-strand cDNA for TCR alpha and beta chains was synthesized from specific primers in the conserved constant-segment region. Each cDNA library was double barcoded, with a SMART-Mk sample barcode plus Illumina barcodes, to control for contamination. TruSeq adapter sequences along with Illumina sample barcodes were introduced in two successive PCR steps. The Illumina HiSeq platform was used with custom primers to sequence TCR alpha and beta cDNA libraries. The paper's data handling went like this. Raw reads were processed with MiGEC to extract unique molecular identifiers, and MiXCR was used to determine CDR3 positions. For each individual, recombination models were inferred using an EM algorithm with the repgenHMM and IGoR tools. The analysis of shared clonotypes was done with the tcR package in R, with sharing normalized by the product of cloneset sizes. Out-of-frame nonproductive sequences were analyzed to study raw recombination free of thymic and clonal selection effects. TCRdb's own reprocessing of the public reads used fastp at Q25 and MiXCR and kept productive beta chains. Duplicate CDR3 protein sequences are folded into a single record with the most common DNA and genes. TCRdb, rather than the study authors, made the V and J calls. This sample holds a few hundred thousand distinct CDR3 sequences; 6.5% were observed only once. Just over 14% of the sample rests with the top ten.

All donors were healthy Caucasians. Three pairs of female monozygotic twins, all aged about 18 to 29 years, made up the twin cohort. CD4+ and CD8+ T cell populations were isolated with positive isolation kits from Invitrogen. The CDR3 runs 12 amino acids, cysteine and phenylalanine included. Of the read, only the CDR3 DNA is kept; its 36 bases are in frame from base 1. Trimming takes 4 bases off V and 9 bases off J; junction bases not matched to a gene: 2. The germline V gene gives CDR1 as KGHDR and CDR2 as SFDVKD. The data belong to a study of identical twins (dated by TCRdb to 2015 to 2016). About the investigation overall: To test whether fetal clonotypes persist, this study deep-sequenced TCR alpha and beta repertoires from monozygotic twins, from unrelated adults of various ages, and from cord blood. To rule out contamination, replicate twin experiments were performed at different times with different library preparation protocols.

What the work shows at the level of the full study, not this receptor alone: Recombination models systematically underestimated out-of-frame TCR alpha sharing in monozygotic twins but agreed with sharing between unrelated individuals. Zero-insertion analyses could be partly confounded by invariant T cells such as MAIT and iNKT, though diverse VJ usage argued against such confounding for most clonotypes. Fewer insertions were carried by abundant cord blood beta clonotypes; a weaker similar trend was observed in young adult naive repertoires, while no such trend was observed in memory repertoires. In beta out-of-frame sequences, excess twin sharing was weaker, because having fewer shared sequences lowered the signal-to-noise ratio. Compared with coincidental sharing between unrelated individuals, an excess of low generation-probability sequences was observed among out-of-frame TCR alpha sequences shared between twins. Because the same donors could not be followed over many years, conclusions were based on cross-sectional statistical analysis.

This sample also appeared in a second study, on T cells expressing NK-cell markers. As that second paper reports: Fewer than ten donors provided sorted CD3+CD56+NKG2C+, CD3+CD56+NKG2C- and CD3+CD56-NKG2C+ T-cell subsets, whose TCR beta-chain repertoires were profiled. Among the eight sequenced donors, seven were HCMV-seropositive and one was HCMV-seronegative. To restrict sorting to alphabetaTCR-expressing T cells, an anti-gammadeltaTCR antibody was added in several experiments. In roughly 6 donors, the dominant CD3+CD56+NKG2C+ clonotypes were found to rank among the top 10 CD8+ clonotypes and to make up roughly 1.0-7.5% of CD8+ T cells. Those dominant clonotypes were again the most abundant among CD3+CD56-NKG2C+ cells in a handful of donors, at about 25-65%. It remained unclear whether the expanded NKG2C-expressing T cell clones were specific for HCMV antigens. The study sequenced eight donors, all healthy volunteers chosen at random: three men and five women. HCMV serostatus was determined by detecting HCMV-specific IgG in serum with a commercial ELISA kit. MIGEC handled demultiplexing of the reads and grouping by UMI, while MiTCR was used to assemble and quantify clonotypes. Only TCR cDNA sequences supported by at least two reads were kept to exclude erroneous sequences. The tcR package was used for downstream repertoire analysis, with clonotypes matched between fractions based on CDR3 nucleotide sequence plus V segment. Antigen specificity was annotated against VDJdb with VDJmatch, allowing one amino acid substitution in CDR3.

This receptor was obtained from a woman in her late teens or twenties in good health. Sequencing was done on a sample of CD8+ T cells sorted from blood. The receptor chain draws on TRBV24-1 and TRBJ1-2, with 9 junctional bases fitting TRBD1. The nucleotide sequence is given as TGTGCCACCAGTGAGACAGGGGGACGCTACACCTTC. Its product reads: CATSETGGRYTF.